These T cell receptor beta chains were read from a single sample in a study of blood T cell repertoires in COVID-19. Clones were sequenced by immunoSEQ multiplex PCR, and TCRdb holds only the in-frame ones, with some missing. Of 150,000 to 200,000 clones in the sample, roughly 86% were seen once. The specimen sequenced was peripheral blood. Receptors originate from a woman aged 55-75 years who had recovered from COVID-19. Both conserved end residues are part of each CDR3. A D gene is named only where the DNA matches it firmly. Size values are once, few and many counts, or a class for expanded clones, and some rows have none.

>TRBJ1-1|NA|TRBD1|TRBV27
CASIRTGGTTEAFF
TGTGCCAGCATCCGGACAGGGGGGACGACTGAAGCTTTCTTT
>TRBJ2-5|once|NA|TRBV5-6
CASSLLRGETQYF
TGTGCCAGCAGCTTGTTGAGAGGGGAGACCCAGTACTTC
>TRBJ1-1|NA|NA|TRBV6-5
CASHGQINTEAFF
TGTGCCAGTCACGGACAGATCAACACTGAAGCTTTCTTT
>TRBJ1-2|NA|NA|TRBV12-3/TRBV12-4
CASSFGGAGGYTF
TGTGCCAGCAGTTTTGGGGGGGCAGGCGGCTACACCTTC
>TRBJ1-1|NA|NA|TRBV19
CASSLQEFSKAFF
TGTGCCAGTAGTTTACAGGAGTTTAGTAAGGCTTTCTTT
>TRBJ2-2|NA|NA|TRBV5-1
CASGEGAGELFF
TGCGCCAGCGGGGAAGGGGCCGGGGAGCTGTTTTTT
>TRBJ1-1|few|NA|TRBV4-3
CASSQGPGLNTEAFF
TGCGCCAGCAGCCAAGGCCCGGGATTGAACACTGAAGCTTTCTTT
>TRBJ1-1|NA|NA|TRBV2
CASSTSTVMNTEAFF
TGTGCCAGCAGTACCTCGACAGTCATGAACACTGAAGCTTTCTTT
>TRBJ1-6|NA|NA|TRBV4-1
CASSPDIFNSPLHF
TGCGCCAGCAGCCCCGACATATTTAATTCACCCCTCCACTTT
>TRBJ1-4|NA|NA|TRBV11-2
CASSTDRTMGKLFF
TGTGCCAGCAGCACCGACAGGACCATGGGGAAACTGTTTTTT
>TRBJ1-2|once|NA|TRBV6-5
CASYGAGLGYGYTF
TGTGCCAGCTACGGAGCGGGGCTCGGCTATGGCTACACCTTC